This T cell receptor beta chain was identified in a study of blood T cell repertoires in COVID-19. Study as a whole: COVID-19 samples, acute and convalescent, were from the United States, Italy and Spain. T cells, B-cell-depleted T cells, or PBMCs provided the cDNA or gDNA that served as material.

Authors' methods: Cell counts per sample came from amplifying reference gene primers. TCRdb keeps only in-frame clones here, not all; method: immunoSEQ multiplex PCR. Clone size and the V and J calls come from that table; the DNA yielded D and trimming. Of some 220,000 clones listed, approximately 80% are singletons. Many counts were recorded for this clone. This CDR3 region has 16 residues. Deletions cut 0 bases from V and 4 bases from J, with 15 bases between. CDR1 is MNHEY, CDR2 SMNVEV, per germline (reference sequence). This sequence originates from a human donor in a cohort sampled during active COVID-19. This chain joins TRBV27 and TRBJ1-2; the D gene is possibly TRBD1 (5 bases). The specimen sequenced was peripheral blood. The CDR3: CASSLSIGAALYGYTF. CDR3 sequence (DNA): TGTGCCAGCAGTTTATCGATAGGGGCAGCCCTCTATGGCTACACCTTC.